This TCR beta chain stems from a study of cytomegalovirus exposure and HLA in healthy donors. Findings and limits, study-wide: Earlier results showed most TCR beta V segments being productive about 87% or about 30% of the time.

It was with 60 Vbeta and 13 Jbeta primers that the PCR ran. This table comes from immunoSEQ multiplex PCR, and its TCRdb copy is limited to in-frame clones, with some not included. Of approximately 210,000 clones listed, roughly three quarters are singletons. As for this clone: Its specificity is unknown.

The CDR3 is 13 amino acids. V lost 4 bases and J lost 7, with 14 bases in between. CDR1 and CDR2 (germline): SGDLS, YYNGEE. This chain uses TRBV9 with TRBJ1-1, with D possibly matching TRBD1 (5 bases). The sequencing input was PBMCs. This clonotype was obtained from a male donor in good health and CMV-seropositive. CDR3 protein: CASSPGWGREAFF. CDR3 bases: TGTGCCAGCAGCCCCGGGTGGGGCCGTGAAGCTTTCTTT.